Shown below are 26 T cell receptor beta chains from a single sample sequenced in a study of shared clonotypes between healthy human individuals. The method was immunoSEQ multiplex PCR; TCRdb's version includes in-frame clones alone and lacks a portion of them. The profile shows about 2.1 million clones, roughly 91% of them singletons. Terminally differentiated effector memory CD45RA+ cells were left out of the naive CD8 fraction, which was CD45RO-negative and positively selected for CCR7. Material: naive CD8+ T cells from PBMCs. These TCRs come from a man aged 18 to 29 in good health. Some clones in this sample may be carry-over from other donors' samples.

This sequence joins TRBV27 and TRBJ2-7; 10 positions match TRBD1. The CDR3 sequence is 15 residues long. The V and J ends lost 3 bases and 5 bases, in that order; junction bases with no gene match: 7. From germline, CDR1 is MNHEY and CDR2 SMNVEV (reference sequence). In nucleotides, the CDR3 is TGTGCCAGCAGTTTGCGACAGGGGGCGTCCCACGAGCAGTACTTC. It yields the protein CASSLRQGASHEQYF.

The chain is built from TRBV19 and TRBJ1-3, with 9 bases lining up with TRBD1. The CDR3 extends over 14 amino acids. V was clipped by 5 bases and J by 4 bases; unmatched bases: 3. Germline lookup yields CDR1 LNHDA and CDR2 SQIVND (reference sequence). CDR3 in amino acids: CASSVGTGGNTIYF. CDR3 coding DNA: TGTGCCAGTAGTGTCGGGACAGGGGGAAACACCATATATTTT.

V gene TRBV5-6 combines with J gene TRBJ2-7, with D uncertain. The V and J ends lost 3 bases and 3 bases respectively, with 7 bases between them. The CDR3 has 12 amino acids. From germline, CDR1 is SGHDT and CDR2 YYEEEE. The CDR3 loop reads CASSSLDYEQYF. CDR3 nucleotide sequence: TGTGCCAGCAGCTCCCTGGACTACGAGCAGTACTTC.

The chain couples TRBV15 to TRBJ2-5; unclear D gene. CDR1 and CDR2 from the germline V gene are LNHNV and YYDKDF (reference sequence). Trimming pared 6 bases from V and 4 bases from J, leaving 9 bases between. This CDR3 spans 12 amino acids. The CDR3 nucleotides read TGTGCCACCAGAAAAAACCCAGAGACCCAGTACTTC. It is translated as CATRKNPETQYF.

The rearrangement links TRBV7-9 to TRBJ1-4; D uncertain. Per germline, CDR1 SEHNR and CDR2 FQNEAQ (reference sequence). This CDR3 is 14 amino acids long. The V end was cut by 6 bases, the J end by 10 bases, with 18 bases between. CDR3: CASRTSPGRGKLFF. CDR3 DNA: TGTGCCAGCAGGACCTCCCCGGGTAGAGGAAAACTGTTTTTT.

This clone was detected once. This chain connects TRBV10-3 to TRBJ2-7, with 10 bases lining up with TRBD1. The CDR3 is 16 amino acids. Germline V CDR1 and CDR2: ENHRY, SYGVKD. J gave up 3 bases and V 6 bases, and 11 bases lay outside the gene matches. Here the CDR3 reads CAISRQGQGRDYEQYF. Written as DNA, the CDR3 is TGTGCCATCAGCAGACAGGGACAGGGGCGGGACTACGAGCAGTACTTC.

This sequence joins TRBV27 and TRBJ2-5; no definite D call. Germline CDR1 MNHEY, CDR2 SMNVEV (reference sequence). V was pared by 3 bases and J by 0 bases, with 2 bases between. This CDR3 has 12 residues. CDR3 protein: CASSFYQETQYF. The CDR3 coding sequence is TGTGCCAGCAGTTTCTACCAAGAGACCCAGTACTTC.

CDR3 nucleotides: TGCGCCAGCAGCTCGGGGGGTGCGGGAGTATACAATGAGCAGTTCTTC. It specifies CASSSGGAGVYNEQFF. V gene TRBV5-1 combines with J gene TRBJ2-1, with 7 positions matching TRBD2. Germline V gene sequence: CDR1 SGHRS, CDR2 YFSETQ. The CDR3 contains 16 residues. After removal of 3 bases from V and 4 bases from J, the junction contained 10 bases not matched to a gene.

The rearrangement joins TRBV15 to TRBJ2-1; 11 bases are a match to TRBD2. J was trimmed by 2 bases and V by 3 bases; bases with no gene match: 3. The CDR3 is 16 residues long. Germline values: CDR1 LNHNV, CDR2 YYDKDF (reference sequence). CDR3 loop: CATSRVAGGAYNEQFF. Here the CDR3 DNA reads TGTGCCACCAGCAGGGTAGCGGGAGGGGCCTACAATGAGCAGTTCTTC.

The table lists this clone with a count of one. This chain connects TRBV5-1 to TRBJ1-1; D not resolved. Germline V gives CDR1 SGHRS, CDR2 YFSETQ. This CDR3 spans 13 amino acids. V was shortened by 0 bases and J by 7 bases, with 10 bases between the two germline ends. CDR3 sequence reads: CASSLGGSSEAFF. CDR3 nucleotides: TGCGCCAGCAGCTTGGGGGGTAGCAGTGAAGCTTTCTTT.

The chain recombines TRBV19 with TRBJ2-2; no definite D call. V was shortened by 0 bases and J by 7 bases, with 6 bases between the two germline ends. The germline CDR1 and CDR2 sequences are LNHDA and SQIVND (reference sequence). The CDR3 loop spans 13 amino acids. The CDR3, as DNA: TGTGCCAGTAGTATAGATCTTGGCGGGGAGCTGTTTTTT. Translation gives CASSIDLGGELFF.

This chain connects TRBV9 to TRBJ2-1, with D perhaps given as TRBD1 or TRBD2 (5 bases each). The CDR3 runs 15 residues. Trimming stripped 2 bases from V and 8 bases from J, with 17 bases between. Germline assignment: CDR1 SGDLS and CDR2 YYNGEE. CDR3 coding DNA: TGTGCCAGCAGCGTTTTGGGGGATCCCATCGATGAGCAGTTCTTC. It yields the protein CASSVLGDPIDEQFF.

This chain links TRBV18 with TRBJ1-2; D gene uncertain. This CDR3 spans 13 amino acids. Germline V lookup: CDR1 KGHSH, CDR2 LQKENI. The V end lost 0 bases, the J end lost 2 bases, and 4 bases lay between the germline ends. CDR3 coding DNA: TGTGCCAGCTCACCACCGGGGAACTATGGCTACACCTTC. Encoded protein: CASSPPGNYGYTF.

CDR3 nucleotide sequence: TGTGCCAGCAGTACCTTAGGGGGGAGGACTGAAGCTTTCTTT. Its protein is CASSTLGGRTEAFF. V and J are TRBV27 and TRBJ1-1, with a tentative D call TRBD1 (6 bases). With 5 bases removed from V and 5 bases from J, the gap between germline ends came to 15 bases. Per germline, CDR1 MNHEY and CDR2 SMNVEV (reference sequence). The CDR3 has 14 residues.

Remarks on this clone: This sample includes further DNA sequences coding for the same CDR3. This rearrangement joins TRBV27 to TRBJ2-7; D ambiguous. The germline V gene encodes CDR1 MNHEY and CDR2 SMNVEV (reference sequence). The CDR3 is made up of 13 amino acids. The V and J ends lost 2 bases and 2 bases respectively, with 7 bases between them. The CDR3 nucleotides read TGTGCCAGCAGTTTAGGGTTAACCTACGAGCAGTACTTC. Translated, it gives CASSLGLTYEQYF.

V usage is TRBV20-1 and J usage is TRBJ2-7; D not certain. Per the germline V gene, CDR1 is DFQATT and CDR2 is SNEGSKA (reference sequence). V lost 6 bases and J 5 bases, leaving 5 bases between the germline ends. CDR3 length: 9 amino acids. The CDR3 sequence is CSAGNEQYF. As DNA, the CDR3 is TGCAGTGCGGGGAACGAGCAGTACTTC.

V usage is TRBV9 and J usage is TRBJ1-2, with D possibly matching TRBD1 (6 bases). V lost 3 bases, J lost 5 bases, and 17 bases lay in between. The CDR3 length is 15 residues. Germline CDR1 SGDLS, CDR2 YYNGEE. CDR3 nucleotides: TGTGCCAGCAGCGCGGGCCGGGGGCCCGGTTATGGCTACACCTTC. Its translation: CASSAGRGPGYGYTF.

This clone has only one observation. The chain has TRBV10-3 and TRBJ1-5; a possible D gene is TRBD1 (5 bases). Germline values: CDR1 ENHRY, CDR2 SYGVKD. Trimming stripped 0 bases from V and 4 bases from J, with 10 bases between. The CDR3 contains 15 residues. The CDR3 here is CAISESLQGNQPQHF. DNA of the CDR3: TGTGCCATCAGTGAGTCCCTCCAGGGAAATCAGCCCCAGCATTTT.

The chain recombines TRBV6-6 with TRBJ2-7; 8 positions agree with TRBD1. The CDR3 length is 14 residues. V lost 5 bases and J lost 4; bases outside the gene matches: 7. Germline CDR1 MNHNY, CDR2 SVGAGI (reference sequence). CDR3 coding DNA: TGTGCCAGCAGTACTAGGGACAGGCTGTACGAGCAGTACTTC. It encodes CASSTRDRLYEQYF.

Worth noting for this clone: The sample contains more than one DNA sequence encoding this CDR3. This chain connects TRBV2 to TRBJ2-7; D ambiguous. Germline-derived CDR1 and CDR2 are SNHLY and FYNNEI. V lost 7 bases and J lost 2, with 18 bases in between. The CDR3 spans 15 residues. The CDR3 sequence: CASKISVGLAYEQYF. The CDR3 nucleotides read TGTGCCAGCAAGATTTCCGTTGGGCTGGCCTACGAGCAGTACTTC.

This sequence joins TRBV19 and TRBJ2-7; 11 nucleotides align to TRBD2. Per germline, CDR1 LNHDA and CDR2 SQIVND (reference sequence). The CDR3 sequence is 15 residues long. J gave up 5 bases and V 3 bases, and 6 bases lay outside the gene matches. CDR3 amino acids: CASSIVAGGPNEQYF. CDR3 coding DNA: TGTGCCAGTAGTATCGTAGCGGGAGGGCCAAACGAGCAGTACTTC.

The chain combines TRBV27 with TRBJ1-3, with D unclear. The germline V gene has CDR1 MNHEY and CDR2 SMNVEV (reference sequence). The CDR3 covers 15 residues. Between the trimmed V and J ends, which lost 5 bases and 0 bases, there was a span of 11 bases. The CDR3 loop reads CASSPFGDSGNTIYF. The CDR3 DNA reads as TGTGCCAGCAGTCCATTCGGGGACTCTGGAAACACCATATATTTT.

The genes are TRBV9 and TRBJ2-7; D unclear. The length of the CDR3 is 13 residues. Germline values: CDR1 SGDLS, CDR2 YYNGEE. Trimming took off 1 base at V and 4 bases at J, with 9 bases between the two ends. CDR3 coding DNA: TGTGCCAGCAGCGTAAATAACGGGTACGAGCAGTACTTC. This sequence encodes CASSVNNGYEQYF.

The chain employs TRBV6-5 and TRBJ2-2, with 9 nucleotides matching TRBD1. Germline CDR1 reads MNHEY; CDR2 reads SVGAGI. The CDR3 length is 14 residues. Trimming removed 8 bases from V and 4 bases from J; junction bases left unmatched: 5. In nucleotides, the CDR3 is TGTGCCAGCGAGGGGACAGGGACCACCGGGGAGCTGTTTTTT. It translates to CASEGTGTTGELFF.

The rearrangement links TRBV6-1 to TRBJ1-1; no firm D call. The germline V and J ends were trimmed by 0 bases and 2 bases, with 10 bases remaining between them. The CDR3 contains 15 residues. Germline loops: CDR1 MNHNS, CDR2 SASEGT. CDR3 DNA: TGTGCCAGCAGTGAAGCGATATCCCCTAACACTGAAGCTTTCTTT. Translation: CASSEAISPNTEAFF.

The rearrangement joins TRBV6-1 to TRBJ1-4, with unresolved D. With 3 bases removed from V and 3 bases from J, the gap between germline ends came to 11 bases. Germline V gene sequence: CDR1 MNHNS, CDR2 SASEGT. The CDR3 is 15 amino acids. The CDR3 loop reads CASSDLYSPNEKLFF. In nucleotides, the CDR3 is TGTGCCAGCAGTGATCTATACAGCCCTAATGAAAAACTGTTTTTT.